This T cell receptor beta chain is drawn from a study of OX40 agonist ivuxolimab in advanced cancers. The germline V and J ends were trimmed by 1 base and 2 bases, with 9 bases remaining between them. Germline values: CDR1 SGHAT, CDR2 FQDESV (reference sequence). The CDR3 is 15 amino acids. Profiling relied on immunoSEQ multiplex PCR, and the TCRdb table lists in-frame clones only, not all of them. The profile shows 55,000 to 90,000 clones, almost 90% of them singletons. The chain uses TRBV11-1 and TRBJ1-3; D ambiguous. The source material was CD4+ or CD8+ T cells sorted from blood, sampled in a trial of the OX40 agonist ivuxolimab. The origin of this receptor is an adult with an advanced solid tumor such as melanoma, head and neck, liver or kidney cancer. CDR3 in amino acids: CASSLGFGAGNTIYF. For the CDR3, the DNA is TGTGCCAGCAGCTTAGGTTTCGGGGCTGGAAACACCATATATTTT.